The 5 T cell receptor beta chains below were found in one sample sequenced in a study of shared clonotypes between healthy human individuals. Produced via immunoSEQ multiplex PCR; TCRdb's table is partial and in-frame only. The sample shows roughly 320,000 clones, roughly 84% of them seen only once. The material sequenced was memory CD8+ T cells sorted from blood. Sample subset: CD45RO+ cells pooled with CCR7-negative TemRA cells. Receptors were obtained from a man between 18 and 35 years old in good health.

The gene calls are TRBV10-3 and TRBJ1-6; D is unclear. The CDR3 extends over 13 amino acids. Germline CDR1 ENHRY, CDR2 SYGVKD. V lost 5 bases, J lost 5 bases, and 7 bases lay in between. This chain's CDR3 is CAISRWDNSPLHF. The CDR3 DNA is TGTGCCATCAGTCGATGGGATAATTCACCCCTCCACTTT.

The chain recombines TRBV11-2 with TRBJ1-2; no reliable D call. From germline, CDR1 is SGHAT and CDR2 FQNNGV. This CDR3 contains 14 residues. V lost 7 bases and J lost 4, with 16 bases in between. The CDR3 DNA is TGTGCCAGCACCCCGATGGCTACAGTCTATGGCTACACCTTC. This translates into CASTPMATVYGYTF.

The rearrangement uses TRBV7-9 and TRBJ2-7, with D unresolved. CDR3 length: 12 amino acids. The germline CDR1 and CDR2 sequences are SEHNR and FQNEAQ (reference sequence). Trimming left V 1 base short and J 6 bases short, with 7 bases between. CDR3 sequence (DNA): TGTGCCAGCAGCTTAGGTAGTAGCGAGCAGTACTTC. Its translation: CASSLGSSEQYF.

The rearrangement uses TRBV27 and TRBJ1-4; D ambiguous. Germline assignment: CDR1 MNHEY and CDR2 SMNVEV (reference sequence). Deletions cut 3 bases from V and 5 bases from J, with 13 bases between. The CDR3 loop spans 15 amino acids. The CDR3 here is CASSLFARTNEKLFF. DNA of the CDR3: TGTGCCAGCAGTTTGTTTGCCAGGACCAATGAAAAACTGTTTTTT.

The chain links TRBV5-4 to TRBJ2-1, with 8 bases identical to TRBD2. Germline assignment: CDR1 SGHNT and CDR2 YYREEE (reference sequence). The CDR3 has 12 amino acids. V was clipped by 4 bases and J by 9 bases; unmatched bases: 3. CDR3 amino acids: CASSGGLAEQFF. The CDR3 DNA is TGTGCCAGCAGCGGTGGACTAGCTGAGCAGTTCTTC.